Described below is a single T cell receptor beta chain sequence and its context. This sample is drawn from a study of blood T cell repertoires in COVID-19. This CDR3 has 16 residues. V lost 4 bases, J lost 3 bases, and 16 bases lay in between. The V gene's germline CDR1 is SGDLS and CDR2 YYNGEE. This table comes from immunoSEQ multiplex PCR, and its TCRdb copy is limited to in-frame clones, with some not included. The sample includes under 150,000 clones, 88% of them seen just once. The sequenced material came from peripheral blood. The rearrangement joins TRBV9 to TRBJ2-2, with D perhaps matching TRBD2 (6 bases). The receptor comes from a human donor in a cohort sampled during active COVID-19. DNA of the CDR3: TGTGCCAGCAGCCCGAGGAGGGTGGAGGACACCGGGGAGCTGTTTTTT. Translated, it gives CASSPRRVEDTGELFF.